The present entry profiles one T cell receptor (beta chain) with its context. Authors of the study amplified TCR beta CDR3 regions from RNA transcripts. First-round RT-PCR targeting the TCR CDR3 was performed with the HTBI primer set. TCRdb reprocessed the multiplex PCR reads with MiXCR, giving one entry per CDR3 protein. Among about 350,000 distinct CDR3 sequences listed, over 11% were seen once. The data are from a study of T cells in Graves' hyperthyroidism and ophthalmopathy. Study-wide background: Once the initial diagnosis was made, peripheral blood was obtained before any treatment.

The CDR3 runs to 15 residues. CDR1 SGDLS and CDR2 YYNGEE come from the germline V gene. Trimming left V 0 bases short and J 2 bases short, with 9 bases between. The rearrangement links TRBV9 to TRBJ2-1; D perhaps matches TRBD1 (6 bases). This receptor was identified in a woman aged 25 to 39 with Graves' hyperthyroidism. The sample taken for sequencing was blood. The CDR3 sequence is CASSVAGDPYNEQFF. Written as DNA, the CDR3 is TGTGCCAGCAGCGTAGCAGGGGACCCCTACAATGAGCAGTTCTTC.